This T cell receptor beta chain was observed in a study of T cells in localized non-small cell lung cancer. Study results and caveats: Longer overall survival was linked to higher blood T cell density. In uninvolved adjacent lung, T cell clonality reached its highest value, exceeding tumor. A median of around 52 clones ranked among the top 100 in tumor appeared in adjacent lung.

Clones were read by immunoSEQ multiplex PCR, and TCRdb kept only the in-frame ones, dropping some. Of 10,000 to 15,000 clones listed, more than 70% are singletons. A word on this clone: The antigen remains unidentified.

This CDR3 has 17 amino acids. Germline trimming cut 3 bases from V and 0 bases from J; bases unmatched to any gene: 7. CDR1 and CDR2 from the germline V gene are SGHTS and YDEGEE. This receptor was taken from a male donor at least 60 years old with stage III lung adenocarcinoma. This rearrangement joins TRBV5-8 to TRBJ2-3; 10 nucleotides agree with TRBD2. Here the sequenced sample was peripheral blood, taken before any cancer treatment. The chain's CDR3 is CASSSQAGGLSTDTQYF. The CDR3 DNA sequence: TGTGCCAGCAGCTCGCAAGCGGGAGGGCTCAGCACAGATACGCAGTATTTT.